This T cell receptor (beta chain) was retrieved from a study of T cells in Graves' hyperthyroidism and ophthalmopathy. This clonotype was recorded at least ten times. J was trimmed by 3 bases and V by 4 bases; bases with no gene match: 6. This CDR3 contains 15 residues. From germline, CDR1 is SGHDT and CDR2 YYEEEE. RNA transcripts yielded amplified TCR beta CDR3 regions. Carried out on the TCR CDR3, a first-round RT-PCR used the HTBI primer set. TCRdb reprocessed the multiplex PCR reads via MiXCR and lists one record per CDR3 protein. The sample lists approximately 250,000 distinct CDR3 sequences, around 25% occurring once.

The source material was blood. The chain carries TRBV5-6 and TRBJ1-2, with 10 nucleotides matching TRBD1. This TCR was recovered from a woman in her thirties or forties with Graves' ophthalmopathy. The CDR3 region is CASSPTGTGDYGYTF. The CDR3 DNA reads as TGTGCCAGCAGCCCAACCGGGACAGGGGACTATGGCTACACCTTC.